These 21 T cell receptor beta chains originate from one sample sequenced in a study of early T cells in non-severe SARS-CoV-2 infection. Via MiXCR, TCRdb re-called the 5' RACE reads, giving one row per CDR3 protein. In the table there are about 67,000 distinct CDR3 sequences, 11% of which are singletons. Sequencing input: whole blood. Every receptor here comes from an adult who was a healthcare worker with PCR-confirmed SARS-CoV-2 infection or an uninfected control (not recorded which).

This clonotype has ten or more counts. The chain is built from TRBV6-5 and TRBJ2-5; 11 bases map to TRBD1. The V gene end was trimmed by 6 bases and the J gene end by 9 bases; junction bases not matched to a gene: 15. The CDR3 covers 16 residues. Germline V gene sequence: CDR1 MNHEY, CDR2 SVGAGI. The CDR3: CASSRPGTGGEVAQYF. The CDR3, as DNA: TGTGCCAGCAGCAGACCCGGGACAGGGGGAGAAGTGGCCCAGTACTTC.

This chain links TRBV14 with TRBJ2-3, with D perhaps being TRBD1 or TRBD2 (5 bases each). Germline V gene lookup returns CDR1 SGHDN and CDR2 FVKESK. V was clipped by 0 bases and J by 10 bases, with 14 bases between them. This CDR3 comprises 14 residues. The CDR3 nucleotides are TGTGCCAGCAGCCAAGATCTATGGGGGAAGGCGCAGTATTTT. Translation: CASSQDLWGKAQYF.

The chain has TRBV6-1 and TRBJ1-4; 7 bases match TRBD1. V gave up 4 bases and J gave up 4 bases; unmatched junction bases: 3. The germline V gene has CDR1 MNHNS and CDR2 SASEGT. The CDR3 totals 14 residues. CDR3 sequence: CASSVRDSNEKLFF. In DNA, the CDR3 is TGTGCCAGCAGTGTCCGGGACAGTAATGAAAAACTGTTTTTT.

Details on this clonotype: An end of the junction differs from the germline gene, which may be a read error. This chain connects TRBV2 to TRBJ1-1; TRBD1 aligns across 8 bases. Looked up from germline, CDR1 is SNHLY and CDR2 is FYNNEI. The CDR3 consists of 14 residues. CDR3 sequence: CASARDRRDTEASF. The CDR3 DNA reads as TGTGCCAGCGCCCGGGACAGGAGGGACACTGAAGCTTCCTTT.

The V call is TRBV27, the J call TRBJ2-7; the match to TRBD1 covers 7 bases. Germline V gene data show CDR1 as MNHEY and CDR2 as SMNVEV (reference sequence). This CDR3 is built from 11 residues. Losses at the gene ends were 7 bases for V and 6 bases for J; bases not matched to a gene: 3. This chain's CDR3 is CASTGGSEQYF. CDR3 coding DNA: TGTGCCAGCACAGGGGGTAGCGAGCAGTACTTC.

This clonotype has a count of ten or more. This chain links TRBV2 with TRBJ2-1; D gene ambiguous. Trimming removed 4 bases from V and 0 bases from J, with 4 bases in between. CDR1 and CDR2 (germline): SNHLY, FYNNEI. This CDR3 comprises 13 residues. CDR3 protein: CASSVYSYNEQFF. The CDR3 coding sequence is TGTGCCAGCAGTGTTTACTCCTACAATGAGCAGTTCTTC.

The CDR3 here is CSVLGDSYEQYF. CDR3 in DNA: TGCAGCGTATTAGGGGACTCCTACGAGCAGTACTTC. V usage is TRBV29-1 and J usage is TRBJ2-7; TRBD1 might be the D (5 bases). V dropped 6 bases and J dropped 0 bases, with 9 bases sitting between them. Germline lookup yields CDR1 SQVTM and CDR2 ANQGSEA. The CDR3 extends over 12 amino acids.

This clonotype was seen at least ten times. The chain couples TRBV3-1 to TRBJ2-6, with a tentative D call TRBD1 (5 bases). V was clipped by 3 bases and J by 1 base, with 13 bases between them. Germline CDR1 is LGHDT and CDR2 is YNNKEL (reference sequence). The CDR3 has 17 residues. Here the CDR3 DNA reads TGTGCCAGCAGCCAGGCCGACAGCTCATCTGGGGCCAACGTCCTGACTTTC. Translating it yields CASSQADSSSGANVLTF.

In this sample, this clonotype turned up many times. The genes are TRBV6-2 or TRBV6-3 and TRBJ2-2; D might be TRBD2 (6 bases). Germline V gene data show CDR1 as MNHEY and CDR2 as SVGEGT. This CDR3 has 15 amino acids. Trimming took off 5 bases at V and 2 bases at J, with 12 bases between the two ends. Here the CDR3 reads CASSDWDFNTGELFF. The CDR3 nucleotides are TGTGCCAGCAGTGACTGGGACTTTAACACCGGGGAGCTGTTTTTT.

This clonotype was seen repeatedly, ten times or more. The gene calls are TRBV6-2 or TRBV6-3 and TRBJ2-1; TRBD2 matches at 7 bases. Germline-derived CDR1 and CDR2 are MNHEY and SVGEGT. The CDR3 spans 14 residues. The ends lost 3 bases at V and 6 bases at J; junction bases unmatched: 5. The CDR3 protein is CASSYVAGLNEQFF. The CDR3, as DNA: TGTGCCAGCAGTTATGTAGCGGGCCTCAATGAGCAGTTCTTC.

The V and J genes are TRBV11-3 and TRBJ1-2; D not resolved. The V end was cut by 2 bases, the J end by 8 bases, with 15 bases between. CDR3 length: 14 amino acids. The germline V gene encodes CDR1 SGHNT and CDR2 YENEEA. CDR3 region: CASSLRGRPEGYTF. The DNA of the CDR3 is TGTGCCAGCAGCTTACGGGGTCGGCCGGAAGGCTACACCTTC.

This clonotype showed up many times. This chain uses TRBV10-1 with TRBJ2-3, with 9 bases aligning to TRBD2. Per the germline V gene, CDR1 is WNHNN and CDR2 is SYGVQD (reference sequence). CDR3 length equals 16 residues. V was pared by 5 bases and J by 2 bases, with 8 bases of the junction left unmatched. CDR3 residues: CASSSGKRGDTDTQYF. The CDR3 coding sequence is TGCGCCAGCAGTTCCGGGAAGCGGGGGGACACAGATACGCAGTATTTT.

This clonotype has a count of ten or more. The CDR3 bases are TGTGCCAGCAGCCAACAGAGCACAGATACGCAGTATTTT. It specifies CASSQQSTDTQYF. The V gene is TRBV4-2, the J gene TRBJ2-3; D remains unclear. CDR1 and CDR2 from the germline V gene are LGHNA and YNFKEQ. V was clipped by 2 bases and J by 0 bases, with 3 bases between them. The CDR3 is 13 amino acids.

This clonotype is medium-sized by share. The V gene is TRBV14, the J gene TRBJ1-6; TRBD1 matches 9 bases. CDR1 SGHDN and CDR2 FVKESK come from the germline V gene. J gave up 10 bases and V 5 bases, and 9 bases lay outside the gene matches. There are 15 residues in the CDR3. CDR3 sequence reads: CASSKQGAVGSPLHF. Written as DNA, the CDR3 is TGTGCCAGCAGCAAACAGGGGGCGGTTGGATCACCCCTCCACTTT.

Ten or more counts support this clonotype. The chain links TRBV7-6 to TRBJ2-2; D remains ambiguous. Trimming took 6 bases from V and 2 from J, leaving 10 bases between them. CDR3 length: 14 amino acids. Germline lookup yields CDR1 SGHVS and CDR2 FNYEAQ. The CDR3 bases are TGTGCCAGCAGTTACGGGCCTAACACCGGGGAGCTGTTTTTT. It translates to CASSYGPNTGELFF.

Concerning this clonotype itself: A much larger clone lies a single base off, so this may be a read error. The V gene is TRBV28, the J gene TRBJ2-7; 11 nucleotides line up with TRBD2. V shed 4 bases, J shed 0 bases, and the junction held 2 bases outside the gene matches. This CDR3 comprises 15 residues. Germline CDR1 MDHEN, CDR2 SYDVKM. As DNA, the CDR3 is TGTGCCAGCAGTTCTACTAGCGGGAGCTCCTACGAGCAGTACTTC. It specifies CASSSTSGSSYEQYF.

Comment on this clonotype: The junction shows a germline mismatch at one end, possibly a read error. The rearrangement joins TRBV6-5 to TRBJ2-7; D perhaps matches TRBD2 (5 bases). Germline CDR1 and CDR2: MNHEY and SVGAGI. CDR3 length: 13 residues. The CDR3 loop is CASSYSRGYEQCF. The DNA for the CDR3 is TGTGCCAGCAGTTACTCTCGGGGTTACGAGCAGTGCTTC.

This clonotype was detected ten times or more. DNA for the CDR3: TGTGCCACCAGTGAAAGCAACACAGATACGCAGTATTTT. This translates into CATSESNTDTQYF. This rearrangement joins TRBV24-1 to TRBJ2-3, with D hard to call. The V gene lost 4 bases and the J gene lost 2 bases, with 6 bases spanning the gap. The CDR3 totals 13 residues. Germline V lookup: CDR1 KGHDR, CDR2 SFDVKD.

This clonotype was counted between two and nine times. The V call is TRBV6-6, the J call TRBJ2-3, with D possibly being TRBD1 (6 bases). V lost 2 bases and J lost 2, with 11 bases in between. Germline V gene data show CDR1 as MNHNY and CDR2 as SVGAGI (reference sequence). The CDR3 has 15 amino acids. CDR3 sequence reads: CASSYGQGITDTQYF. For the CDR3, the DNA is TGTGCCAGCAGTTACGGTCAGGGGATCACAGATACGCAGTATTTT.

Only a few counts were recorded for this clonotype. The J gene is TRBJ1-1, the V gene TRBV6-6; no reliable D call. The CDR3 has 16 amino acids. V was clipped by 6 bases and J by 3 bases, with 20 bases between them. Germline V gene lookup returns CDR1 MNHNY and CDR2 SVGAGI (reference sequence). CDR3 DNA sequence: TGTGCCAGCAGATCTAGTTTAGGCGGACTCTACACTGAAGCTTTCTTT. Protein: CASRSSLGGLYTEAFF.

This chain links TRBV9 with TRBJ1-1, with D tentatively TRBD1 (5 bases). Germline CDR1 and CDR2: SGDLS and YYNGEE. V lost 0 bases to trimming and J lost 6 bases, with 9 bases between them. The CDR3 consists of 13 residues. The CDR3 coding sequence is TGTGCCAGCAGCGTAGTAGGGACCCCTGAAGCTTTCTTT. Its translation: CASSVVGTPEAFF.